This TCR beta chain emerged from a study of T cell repertoires in cytomegalovirus infection. Via MiXCR, TCRdb re-called the reads, giving one row per CDR3 protein. The data contain around 770,000 distinct CDR3 sequences, 25% to 30% of them singletons. The V and J ends lost 6 bases and 4 bases respectively, with 9 bases between them. This CDR3 comprises 13 residues. Germline assignment: CDR1 SNHLY and CDR2 FYNNEI. Concerning this clonotype: No antigen is known for it.

The sequence came from a human donor in good health (CMV status not recorded). Some clones in this sample may be carry-over from other donors' samples. The chain carries TRBV2 and TRBJ2-2, with D tentatively TRBD1 (5 bases). The sequencing here drew on cultured CD8+ T cells from PBMCs, taken from culture after CMV antigen stimulation. CDR3 sequence reads: CASRGPATGELFF. DNA for the CDR3: TGTGCCAGCAGGGGGCCGGCCACCGGGGAGCTGTTTTTT. The whole variable domain, filled in from reference TRBV2 and TRBJ2-2, reads EPEVTQTPSHQVTQMGQEVILRCVPISNHLYFYWYRQILGQKVEFLVSFYNNEISEKSEIFDDQFSVERPDGSNFTLKIRSTKLEDSAMYFCASRGPATGELFFGEGSRLTVL.